The rows below give T cell receptor beta chains drawn from one sample of a study of blood T cell repertoires in COVID-19. Clones were read by immunoSEQ multiplex PCR, and TCRdb kept only the in-frame ones, dropping some. The data contain 60,000 to 95,000 clones, around 91% of them singletons. The sequenced sample consisted of peripheral blood. The receptors derive from a human donor in a cohort sampled during active COVID-19. CDR3s include the opening cysteine and the closing phenylalanine or tryptophan. A D gene is named only where the DNA matches it firmly. Rows may omit the clone size; those that give it use once, few, many or a size class.

J: TRBJ1-4
length: 13
D: -
size: -
V: TRBV12-3/TRBV12-4
DNA: TGTGCCAGCACTCCGGGGGGGTATGAAAAACTGTTTTTT
CDR3: CASTPGGYEKLFF

J: TRBJ2-1
length: 16
D: -
size: once
V: TRBV7-8
DNA: TGTGCCAGCAGCTTAGTAATGGCGGGGGCCTCATATGAGCAGTTCTTC
CDR3: CASSLVMAGASYEQFF

J: TRBJ2-7
length: 16
D: TRBD1
size: -
V: TRBV5-1
DNA: TGCGCCAGCAGCCCGATTCGACAGGGGGGTAGCTACGAGCAGTACTTC
CDR3: CASSPIRQGGSYEQYF

J: TRBJ2-5
length: 18
D: TRBD2
size: -
V: TRBV3-1/TRBV3-2
DNA: TGTGCCAGCAGCCACCAGACGGGACTAGCGGGGGGGCTGGAGACCCAGTACTTC
CDR3: CASSHQTGLAGGLETQYF

J: TRBJ2-7
length: 15
D: TRBD1
size: -
V: TRBV18
DNA: TGTGCCAGCTCACGGACGACAGGGATCACCTACGAGCAGTACTTC
CDR3: CASSRTTGITYEQYF

J: TRBJ2-1
length: 15
D: TRBD2
size: -
V: TRBV7-3
DNA: TGTGCCAGCAGCGGAAGCGGGGGGGCCCTTTATGAGCAGTTCTTC
CDR3: CASSGSGGALYEQFF

J: TRBJ2-5
length: 16
D: -
size: -
V: TRBV6-6
DNA: TGTGCCAGCAGTTACTCGATTACCCAGGGATTTGAGACCCAGTACTTC
CDR3: CASSYSITQGFETQYF

J: TRBJ2-3
length: 15
D: -
size: -
V: TRBV9
DNA: TGTGCCAGCACCCAGGGTCCTCAGGGCACAGATACGCAGTATTTT
CDR3: CASTQGPQGTDTQYF

J: TRBJ2-3
length: 15
D: TRBD2
size: -
V: TRBV7-2
DNA: TGTGCCAGCAGCGCCCGGACTAGGCTCACAGATACGCAGTATTTT
CDR3: CASSARTRLTDTQYF

J: TRBJ2-5
length: 15
D: TRBD2
size: -
V: TRBV3-1/TRBV3-2
DNA: TGTGCCAGCAGCCCCCTAAGTGGGGGGGAAGAGACCCAGTACTTC
CDR3: CASSPLSGGEETQYF

J: TRBJ2-3
length: 17
D: TRBD2
size: -
V: TRBV7-6
DNA: TGTGCCAGCAGCCTTAGTAGCGCGACTAGCATGACAGATACGCAGTATTTT
CDR3: CASSLSSATSMTDTQYF

J: TRBJ2-1
length: 17
D: TRBD2
size: -
V: TRBV11-2
DNA: TGTGCCAGCAGCAGATTCTCTCTAGCGGGGGGGAGCAATGAGCAGTTCTTC
CDR3: CASSRFSLAGGSNEQFF

J: TRBJ2-7
length: 21
D: -
size: -
V: TRBV27
DNA: TGTGCCAGCAGAACTTTTCTAAGTTTCGGCAGGGTAAAGGGTACGGTCAACGAGCAGTACTTC
CDR3: CASRTFLSFGRVKGTVNEQYF

J: TRBJ1-1
length: 16
D: TRBD1
size: -
V: TRBV7-9
DNA: TGTGCCAGCAGCGCACTCTCCGGGACAGCGAACACTGAAGCTTTCTTT
CDR3: CASSALSGTANTEAFF

J: TRBJ1-1
length: 16
D: -
size: -
V: TRBV7-8
DNA: TGTGCCAGCAGCCGTCGGGGATTGGGGGGAAGTACTGAAGCTTTCTTT
CDR3: CASSRRGLGGSTEAFF

J: TRBJ2-4
length: 15
D: TRBD2
size: -
V: TRBV7-8
DNA: TGTGCCAGCAGCCTTAGCGGGGGGGCAGGAAACATTCAGTACTTC
CDR3: CASSLSGGAGNIQYF

J: TRBJ1-6
length: 15
D: -
size: -
V: TRBV18
DNA: TGTGCCAGCTCACCAATGCCAGGGCAAAATTCACCCCTCCACTTT
CDR3: CASSPMPGQNSPLHF

J: TRBJ1-2
length: 16
D: -
size: -
V: TRBV7-9
DNA: TGTGCCAGCAGCATCCCGGTAGACAGACTGAGCTATGGCTACACCTTC
CDR3: CASSIPVDRLSYGYTF

J: TRBJ1-2
length: 15
D: TRBD1
size: -
V: TRBV7-2
DNA: TGTGCCAGCAGCTTAGCGGACAGGGGCCCCGGTGGCTACACCTTC
CDR3: CASSLADRGPGGYTF

J: TRBJ1-2
length: 15
D: -
size: few
V: TRBV11-1
DNA: TGTGCCAGCAGCTTAGGGCGTGGGCACTTCTATGGCTACACCTTC
CDR3: CASSLGRGHFYGYTF

J: TRBJ2-5
length: 15
D: -
size: -
V: TRBV7-7
DNA: TGTGCTAGCAGCTCAAGGCAGGGGTTACAAGAGACCCAGTACTTC
CDR3: CASSSRQGLQETQYF

J: TRBJ1-1
length: 13
D: TRBD1
size: once
V: TRBV6-5
DNA: TGTGCCAGCACGGACAGGGGGAAAACTGAAGCTTTCTTT
CDR3: CASTDRGKTEAFF

J: TRBJ1-3
length: 15
D: -
size: -
V: TRBV6-6
DNA: TGTGCCAGCAGTTACCCCCAGGGCTCTGGAAACACCATATATTTT
CDR3: CASSYPQGSGNTIYF